One sample yielded the 18 T cell receptor beta chains listed below, sequenced in a study of CD8 T cells in Susac syndrome. RNA in amounts of about 0.5 to 1 ug was reverse transcribed with random hexamers. A single record per CDR3 protein comes from TCRdb applying MiXCR to the immunoSEQ multiplex PCR reads. Seen here are around 130,000 distinct CDR3 sequences, 85% to 95% observed once, and the top ten hold over 0.1%. Material: CD4+ T cells from PBMCs. Source of these receptors: a human donor with multiple sclerosis.

This sequence joins TRBV15 and TRBJ2-7, with a possible D match to TRBD2 (6 bases). CDR3 length equals 14 residues. The germline gives CDR1 LNHNV, CDR2 YYDKDF (reference sequence). Trimming left V 5 bases short and J 5 bases short, with 16 bases between. The CDR3 region is CATSGGRQVHEQYF. The CDR3 nucleotides are TGTGCCACCAGCGGAGGGAGGCAGGTCCACGAGCAGTACTTC.

The chain carries TRBV27 and TRBJ2-2; no reliable D call. The CDR3 is made up of 14 amino acids. V lost 2 bases to trimming and J lost 5 bases, with 9 bases between them. Per the germline V gene, CDR1 is MNHEY and CDR2 is SMNVEV (reference sequence). CDR3 sequence (DNA): TGTGCCAGCAGTTTAGCCCCTAGAACCGGGGAGCTGTTTTTT. It is translated as CASSLAPRTGELFF.

V and J are TRBV29-1 and TRBJ1-1, with D maybe TRBD1 (5 bases). Germline lookup yields CDR1 SQVTM and CDR2 ANQGSEA. This CDR3 is 13 amino acids long. V was shortened by 5 bases and J by 5 bases, with 15 bases between the two germline ends. This chain's CDR3 is CSVRTGLITEAFF. The CDR3 nucleotides are TGCAGCGTTAGAACAGGCCTTATTACTGAAGCTTTCTTT. Full variable domain (missing parts from reference TRBV29-1 and TRBJ1-1): SAVISQKPSRDICQRGTSLTIQCQVDSQVTMMFWYRQQPGQSLTLIATANQGSEATYESGFVIDKFPISRPNLTFSTLTVSNMSPEDSSIYLCSVRTGLITEAFFGQGTRLTVV.

This CDR3 reads CASSSHLGTGTLRTEAFF. DNA of the CDR3: TGCGCCAGCAGCTCCCATCTCGGGACAGGGACCTTGCGCACTGAAGCTTTCTTT. The chain recombines TRBV5-1 with TRBJ1-1; 9 bases line up with TRBD1. The germline gives CDR1 SGHRS, CDR2 YFSETQ. With 3 bases clipped from V and 4 bases from J, the junction kept 16 bases outside the gene matches. This CDR3 has 18 amino acids. The full variable domain, rest sourced from reference TRBV5-1 and TRBJ1-1, is KAGVTQTPRYLIKTRGQQVTLSCSPISGHRSVSWYQQTPGQGLQFLFEYFSETQRNKGNFPGRFSGRQFSNSRSEMNVSTLELGDSALYLCASSSHLGTGTLRTEAFFGQGTRLTVV.

J is TRBJ2-5 and V is TRBV2, with D possibly called TRBD1 or TRBD2 (5 bases each). V shed 8 bases and J shed 2 bases, with 12 bases lying between them. The CDR3 totals 13 residues. Germline V gene data show CDR1 as SNHLY and CDR2 as FYNNEI. CDR3 amino acids: CASCRDLQETQYF. Here the CDR3 DNA reads TGTGCCAGCTGCAGGGACCTACAAGAGACCCAGTACTTC. The entire variable domain, with the rest obtained from reference TRBV2 and TRBJ2-5, is as follows: EPEVTQTPSHQVTQMGQEVILRCVPISNHLYFYWYRQILGQKVEFLVSFYNNEISEKSEIFDDQFSVERPDGSNFTLKIRSTKLEDSAMYFCASCRDLQETQYFGPGTRLLVL.

This rearrangement joins TRBV12-3 or TRBV12-4 to TRBJ1-1; no clear D gene. This CDR3 has 14 residues. V was clipped by 6 bases and J by 1 base, with 12 bases between them. The CDR3 nucleotides are TGTGCCAGCAGGCTGGGAGGGCCGAACACTGAAGCTTTCTTT. It yields the protein CASRLGGPNTEAFF.

The count of this clonotype is one. The V gene is TRBV29-1, the J gene TRBJ2-2, with TRBD2 as a possible D gene (6 bases). Germline loops: CDR1 SQVTM, CDR2 ANQGSEA. This CDR3 spans 14 amino acids. The CDR3 sequence: CIIRPGVYTGELFF. CDR3 coding DNA: TGCATCATTAGGCCGGGGGTTTATACCGGGGAGCTGTTTTTT.

The CDR3 DNA reads as TGTGCCAGCAGCGGGGCGACAGGGGGCCGATCAGAGACCCAGTACTTC. This gives the protein CASSGATGGRSETQYF. The chain is built from TRBV5-4 and TRBJ2-5; the match to TRBD1 covers 10 bases. Germline lookup yields CDR1 SGHNT and CDR2 YYREEE (reference sequence). The CDR3 sequence is 16 residues long. V lost 4 bases, J lost 4 bases, and 10 bases stayed unmatched.

The chain couples TRBV20-1 to TRBJ2-1; 7 bases align to TRBD2. The CDR3 is made up of 14 amino acids. The V gene end was trimmed by 1 base and the J gene end by 3 bases; junction bases not matched to a gene: 3. Germline V gene lookup returns CDR1 DFQATT and CDR2 SNEGSKA (reference sequence). CDR3 nucleotide sequence: TGCAGTGCTAGAGGGACTAGAGGCTACAATGAGCAGTTCTTC. Translated, it gives CSARGTRGYNEQFF.

The chain employs TRBV14 and TRBJ1-2; D unclear. V gave up 1 base and J gave up 8 bases, with 14 bases separating them. The CDR3 spans 14 residues. From germline, CDR1 is SGHDN and CDR2 FVKESK. The CDR3 sequence is CASSQAWVSTGYTF. In nucleotides, the CDR3 is TGTGCCAGCAGCCAAGCGTGGGTATCGACAGGCTACACCTTC. Full variable domain (outside the CDR3, taken from reference TRBV14 and TRBJ1-2): EAGVTQFPSHSVIEKGQTVTLRCDPISGHDNLYWYRRVMGKEIKFLLHFVKESKQDESGMPNNRFLAERTGGTYSTLKVQPAELEDSGVYFCASSQAWVSTGYTFGSGTRLTVV.

In DNA, the CDR3 is TGTGCCAGCAGCTCTAGAACCCAGGGCGGGATCCCTCGAGAGACCCAGTACTTC. Protein product: CASSSRTQGGIPRETQYF. The chain joins TRBV7-9 to TRBJ2-5, with D tentatively TRBD2 (6 bases). Germline CDR1 SEHNR, CDR2 FQNEAQ (reference sequence). Trimming cost V 4 bases and J 4 bases, with 25 bases left between them. The CDR3 runs 18 residues.

This chain links TRBV20-1 with TRBJ1-6; TRBD1 is a possible D gene (5 bases). The V end lost 5 bases, the J end lost 0 bases, and 14 bases lay between the germline ends. Germline assignment: CDR1 DFQATT and CDR2 SNEGSKA (reference sequence). This CDR3 contains 16 residues. This chain's CDR3 is CSAGPGESSYNSPLHF. Here the CDR3 DNA reads TGCAGTGCTGGTCCGGGGGAGAGCTCCTATAATTCACCCCTCCACTTT.

This clonotype appeared once. The gene calls are TRBV29-1 and TRBJ1-3; no definite D call. The germline CDR1 and CDR2 sequences are SQVTM and ANQGSEA. V lost 6 bases, J lost 0 bases, and 6 bases lay in between. CDR3 length: 12 residues. The CDR3 protein is CSVPSSGNTIYF. In DNA form, the CDR3 reads TGCAGCGTCCCATCCTCTGGAAACACCATATATTTT.

The sample holds a few counts of this clonotype. The gene calls are TRBV7-2 and TRBJ2-1, with TRBD1 matching 12 bases. The CDR3 is 15 residues long. From germline, CDR1 is SGHTA and CDR2 FQGNSA. Unmatched junction bases numbered 8, after V lost 5 bases and J lost 9 bases. DNA of the CDR3: TGTGCCAGCAGCCCCGGGACAGGGGGCAAGGTTGAGCAGTTCTTC. Its translation is CASSPGTGGKVEQFF.

The genes are TRBV20-1 and TRBJ1-1; D may be TRBD1 (5 bases). V lost 2 bases and J lost 6, with 13 bases in between. This CDR3 contains 13 residues. CDR1 is DFQATT, CDR2 SNEGSKA, per germline (reference sequence). CDR3: CSARNRMKPEAFF. CDR3 nucleotide sequence: TGCAGTGCTAGAAACAGGATGAAACCTGAAGCTTTCTTT.

The chain joins TRBV19 to TRBJ2-3; D is unresolved. Germline V gene data show CDR1 as LNHDA and CDR2 as SQIVND (reference sequence). CDR3 size: 13 residues. V lost 8 bases and J lost 6, with 15 bases in between. The CDR3 sequence is CASGRIGSDTQYF. In DNA form, the CDR3 reads TGTGCCAGTGGCCGTATCGGGTCGGATACGCAGTATTTT.

This clonotype was seen once. This chain links TRBV6-5 with TRBJ2-1; D ambiguous. The germline gives CDR1 MNHEY, CDR2 SVGAGI. There are 17 residues in the CDR3. Trimming cost V 0 bases and J 0 bases, with 12 bases left between them. The CDR3, as DNA: TGTGCCAGCAGTTACTCGGGTTCGCTGAGCTCCTACAATGAGCAGTTCTTC. Translation gives CASSYSGSLSSYNEQFF.

This clonotype came up once. This rearrangement joins TRBV30 to TRBJ2-4; tentatively, D is TRBD2 (6 bases). CDR1 GTSNPN and CDR2 SVGIG come from the germline V gene (reference sequence). This CDR3 spans 19 amino acids. Trimming cost V 3 bases and J 3 bases, with 27 bases left between them. For the CDR3, the DNA is TGTGCCTGGAGCGAGGGAGGCTCCCCTCTAGCTTGGGGCAAAAACATTCAGTACTTC. This gives the protein CAWSEGGSPLAWGKNIQYF.